The 19 T cell receptor beta chains in this list originate from one sample, sequenced in a study of OX40 agonist ivuxolimab in advanced cancers. Profiled with immunoSEQ multiplex PCR; TCRdb holds only in-frame clones, not every one. This sample yields about 75,000 clones, of which about 92% are seen a single time; 0.35% to 0.45% belongs to the top ten. This material consisted of CD4+ or CD8+ T cells sorted from blood, taken in a trial of the OX40 agonist ivuxolimab. The receptor set was obtained from an adult with an advanced solid tumor such as melanoma, head and neck, liver or kidney cancer.

The sample holds one count of this clone. The chain joins TRBV5-1 to TRBJ1-4, with D maybe TRBD1 (6 bases). The CDR3 consists of 14 residues. CDR1 is SGHRS, CDR2 YFSETQ, per germline. The V end was cut by 0 bases, the J end by 6 bases, with 9 bases between. The DNA for the CDR3 is TGCGCCAGCAGCTTGGCCAGGGGAGATGAAAAACTGTTTTTT. Its translation: CASSLARGDEKLFF.

Concerning this clone: At one end the junction does not follow the germline gene, possibly because of a read error. The J gene is TRBJ2-1, the V gene TRBV6-5, with D uncertain. This CDR3 has 11 amino acids. The germline CDR1 and CDR2 sequences are MNHEY and SVGAGI. The CDR3 bases are TGTGCCAGCAGTTACGGGTTTTTTCAGGTCTTC. This translates into CASSYGFFQVF.

The CDR3 region is CASQSTPSYEQYF. The CDR3 region has the DNA TGCGCCAGCCAGAGCACCCCCTCCTACGAGCAGTACTTC. The chain is built from TRBV5-1 and TRBJ2-7, with D hard to call. Trimming stripped 7 bases from V and 0 bases from J, with 11 bases between. The germline V gene has CDR1 SGHRS and CDR2 YFSETQ. The CDR3 is 13 residues long.

V gene TRBV18 combines with J gene TRBJ2-7; 9 bases agree with TRBD2. The ends lost 3 bases at V and 6 bases at J; junction bases unmatched: 6. The CDR3 spans 14 residues. Germline V gene lookup returns CDR1 KGHSH and CDR2 LQKENI. CDR3 coding DNA: TGTGCCAGCTCACCGCGGCGGGAGGGCCCCGAGCAGTACTTC. As protein: CASSPRREGPEQYF. The full variable domain, completed using reference TRBV18 and TRBJ2-7, is NAGVMQNPRHLVRRRGQEARLRCSPMKGHSHVYWYRQLPEEGLKFMVYLQKENIIDESGMPKERFSAEFPKEGPSILRIQQVVRGDSAAYFCASSPRREGPEQYFGPGTRLTVT.

This clone has just one count. The rearrangement joins TRBV5-1 to TRBJ1-2; tentative D call: TRBD1 (5 bases). Per the germline V gene, CDR1 is SGHRS and CDR2 is YFSETQ. V lost 9 bases and J lost 2, with 20 bases in between. CDR3 length: 15 residues. The CDR3 DNA reads TGCGCCACCGGGCCTAAAACAGGAGCAAACTATGGCTACACCTTC. Amino acids: CATGPKTGANYGYTF.

The chain uses TRBV7-6 and TRBJ2-2; D tentatively reads TRBD1 or TRBD2 (5 bases each). CDR3 size: 15 residues. V lost 1 base and J 1 base, leaving 7 bases between the germline ends. Germline CDR1 is SGHVS and CDR2 is FNYEAQ. CDR3 DNA sequence: TGTGCCAGCAGCTTAGGTGGGGGGAACACCGGGGAGCTGTTTTTT. Protein product: CASSLGGGNTGELFF.

This chain connects TRBV18 to TRBJ2-6; D gene ambiguous. Between the trimmed V and J ends, which lost 5 bases and 4 bases, there was a span of 6 bases. Germline V gene data show CDR1 as KGHSH and CDR2 as LQKENI. This CDR3 has 13 residues. CDR3 nucleotide sequence: TGTGCCAGCTCAGCGCCCGGGGCCAACGTCCTGACTTTC. Protein sequence: CASSAPGANVLTF.

J is TRBJ2-7 and V is TRBV6-6; 11 bases fit TRBD1. CDR3 length: 15 amino acids. Germline V gene lookup returns CDR1 MNHNY and CDR2 SVGAGI (reference sequence). V was clipped by 4 bases and J by 3 bases; unmatched bases: 5. The CDR3 bases are TGTGCCAGCAGTTTCTGGACAGGGGGCATCTACGAGCAGTACTTC. Residues: CASSFWTGGIYEQYF.

This chain connects TRBV7-4 to TRBJ2-5; no clear D gene. Per germline, CDR1 SGHVT and CDR2 SQSDAQ. The CDR3 sequence is 15 residues long. V gave up 1 base and J gave up 2 bases, with 11 bases separating them. Here the CDR3 reads CASSLGAASQETQYF. The CDR3 nucleotides read TGTGCCAGCAGCTTAGGAGCAGCATCACAAGAGACCCAGTACTTC. The full variable domain, completed using reference TRBV7-4 and TRBJ2-5, is GAGVSQSPRYKVAKRGRDVALRCDSISGHVTLYWYRQTLGQGSEVLTYSQSDAQRDKSGRPSGRFSAERPERSVSTLKIQRTEQGDSAVYLCASSLGAASQETQYFGPGTRLLVL.

This clone came up once. The V and J genes are TRBV18 and TRBJ2-5; D not resolved. Germline CDR1 reads KGHSH; CDR2 reads LQKENI. V was shortened by 3 bases and J by 4 bases, with 15 bases between the two germline ends. The CDR3 has 15 amino acids. The CDR3 spells CASSPGRGSPETQYF. DNA of the CDR3: TGTGCCAGCTCACCCGGACGTGGGTCCCCAGAGACCCAGTACTTC.

In nucleotides, the CDR3 is TGTGCCAGCAGTGGGGGACAGGGGAGATCCACTGAAGCTTTCTTT. This sequence encodes CASSGGQGRSTEAFF. The J gene is TRBJ1-1, the V gene TRBV6-1; 10 bases are shared with TRBD1. From germline, CDR1 is MNHNS and CDR2 SASEGT. This CDR3 contains 15 residues. Trimming took 4 bases from V and 4 from J; bases not matched to a gene: 6.

This chain uses TRBV7-2 with TRBJ2-1; D may be TRBD1 (6 bases). Germline V gene lookup returns CDR1 SGHTA and CDR2 FQGNSA. Deletions cut 5 bases from V and 4 bases from J, with 12 bases between. The CDR3 sequence is 14 residues long. The CDR3 loop is CASSARQAYNEQFF. CDR3 bases: TGTGCCAGCAGCGCCCGACAGGCATACAATGAGCAGTTCTTC.

A few counts support this clone. This rearrangement joins TRBV6-5 to TRBJ2-7, with a possible D match to TRBD2 (6 bases). The CDR3 consists of 14 residues. V shed 5 bases and J shed 7 bases, with 18 bases lying between them. Germline lookup yields CDR1 MNHEY and CDR2 SVGAGI. The CDR3 loop reads CASSTAPGLTEQYF. CDR3 in DNA: TGTGCCAGCAGTACAGCACCGGGACTGACGGAGCAGTACTTC.

This sequence joins TRBV28 and TRBJ1-6; no clear D. Germline-derived CDR1 and CDR2 are MDHEN and SYDVKM. The CDR3 is 17 residues long. Trimming shortened V by 6 bases and J by 7 bases, and 22 bases separated the two germline ends. This CDR3 reads CASSSSAAGRANSPLHF. CDR3 DNA sequence: TGTGCCAGCAGCAGTTCGGCCGCTGGAAGGGCAAATTCACCCCTCCACTTT.

This chain links TRBV6-5 with TRBJ2-1; TRBD2 matches at 9 bases. Trimming took 6 bases from V and 10 from J; bases not matched to a gene: 13. The CDR3 runs 15 residues. The V gene's germline CDR1 is MNHEY and CDR2 SVGAGI. The CDR3 loop reads CASRPTGSGGWEQFF. CDR3 nucleotide sequence: TGTGCCAGCAGACCTACAGGGAGCGGGGGGTGGGAGCAGTTCTTC.

The chain uses TRBV28 and TRBJ2-5; D might be TRBD1 (6 bases). The CDR3 length is 15 residues. Germline CDR1 is MDHEN and CDR2 is SYDVKM. Deletions cut 3 bases from V and 1 base from J, with 12 bases between. CDR3 nucleotides: TGTGCCAGCAGTTTCGTAGGGGACACCCAAGAGACCCAGTACTTC. Translation gives CASSFVGDTQETQYF.

The V and J genes are TRBV27 and TRBJ2-1; 14 bases line up with TRBD2. CDR3 length: 21 residues. From germline, CDR1 is MNHEY and CDR2 SMNVEV (reference sequence). Losses at the gene ends were 0 bases for V and 7 bases for J; bases not matched to a gene: 17. The CDR3 here is CASSLSVPTSGRGGGVNEQFF. CDR3 bases: TGTGCCAGCAGTTTATCGGTCCCGACTAGCGGGAGGGGGGGTGGTGTTAATGAGCAGTTCTTC.

The chain links TRBV7-2 to TRBJ2-2; D uncertain. The CDR3 is 14 amino acids. Germline values: CDR1 SGHTA, CDR2 FQGNSA. Trimming pared 4 bases from V and 1 base from J, leaving 7 bases between. This CDR3 reads CASSSRENTGELFF. The CDR3 DNA reads as TGTGCCAGCAGCTCGAGAGAGAACACCGGGGAGCTGTTTTTT.

This clone is a singleton in its sample. V gene TRBV30 combines with J gene TRBJ2-5; no reliable D call. Per the germline V gene, CDR1 is GTSNPN and CDR2 is SVGIG (reference sequence). The CDR3 loop spans 13 amino acids. Trimming removed 5 bases at V and 2 bases at J, with 12 bases between. The CDR3 loop reads CAWAAHAQETQYF. The CDR3 DNA is TGTGCCTGGGCTGCACATGCACAAGAGACCCAGTACTTC.